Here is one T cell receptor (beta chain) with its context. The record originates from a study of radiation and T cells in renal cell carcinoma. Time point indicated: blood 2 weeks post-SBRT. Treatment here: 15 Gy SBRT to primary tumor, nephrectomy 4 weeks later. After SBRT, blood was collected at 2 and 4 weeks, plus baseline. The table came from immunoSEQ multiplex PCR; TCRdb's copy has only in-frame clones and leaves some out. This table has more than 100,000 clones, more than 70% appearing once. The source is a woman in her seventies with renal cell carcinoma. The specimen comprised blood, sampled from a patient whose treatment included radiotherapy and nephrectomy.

The CDR3 DNA sequence: TGTGCCAGCAGCGTTAGCAGGGGTGACGGAAATTCACCCCTCCACTTT. Its protein is CASSVSRGDGNSPLHF. This chain uses TRBV7-6 with TRBJ1-6; D is possibly TRBD1 (6 bases). The CDR3 is 16 residues long. V was clipped by 5 bases and J by 7 bases, with 18 bases between them. CDR1 SGHVS and CDR2 FNYEAQ come from the germline V gene.